One and the same sample provided the 8 T cell receptor beta chains below, sequenced in a study of blood T cells in healthy people across ages. With a J-beta primer mix and a sample-barcoded 5' primer, a second PCR ran roughly 6 to 11 cycles. TCRdb redid the calling of the 5' RACE reads with MiXCR, one entry per CDR3 protein. The sample shows 550,000 to 650,000 distinct CDR3 sequences, roughly 31% of them seen only once. The sequencing input was blood. The receptors stem from a woman at least 80 years old in good health.

The gene calls are TRBV5-4 and TRBJ1-1; D possibly corresponds to TRBD1 (5 bases). Deletions cut 4 bases from V and 1 base from J, with 11 bases between. The CDR3 contains 14 residues. Germline assignment: CDR1 SGHNT and CDR2 YYREEE (reference sequence). The chain's CDR3 is CASSNVGGNTEAFF. CDR3 sequence (DNA): TGTGCCAGCAGCAACGTCGGGGGGAACACTGAAGCTTTCTTT.

For this clonotype: A much larger clone lies one base from this, so it may be a read error. The rearrangement uses TRBV7-9 and TRBJ2-5, with D perhaps assigned TRBD1 or TRBD2 (5 bases each). The CDR3 has 17 amino acids. Germline assignment: CDR1 SEHNR and CDR2 FQNEAQ (reference sequence). Trimming pared 4 bases from V and 7 bases from J, leaving 25 bases between. This CDR3 reads CASSSAGLTRGEGTQYF. The CDR3 DNA reads TGTGCCAGCAGCTCGGCCGGCCTTACCCGGGGCGAGGGGACCCAGTACTTC.

This clonotype was seen many times. The chain is built from TRBV4-3 and TRBJ1-2; the D is unclear. The germline gives CDR1 LGHNA, CDR2 YSLEER. V was clipped by 0 bases and J by 4 bases, with 15 bases between them. The CDR3 is made up of 16 amino acids. CDR3 region: CASSQEASKIPYGYTF. As DNA, the CDR3 is TGCGCCAGCAGCCAAGAGGCCTCAAAGATCCCCTATGGCTACACCTTC.

This clonotype has more than one count but fewer than ten. This chain joins TRBV20-1 and TRBJ2-7, with 10 nucleotides matching TRBD2. Germline trimming cut 0 bases from V and 3 bases from J; bases unmatched to any gene: 11. Germline V CDR1 and CDR2: DFQATT, SNEGSKA (reference sequence). The CDR3 contains 17 residues. The CDR3 region is CSARDARGLAAFYEQYF. CDR3 bases: TGCAGTGCTAGAGATGCCCGAGGACTAGCGGCGTTCTACGAGCAGTACTTC.

This clonotype was detected a few times. The V call is TRBV5-5, the J call TRBJ2-2, with TRBD2 identical over 14 bases. Germline V gene lookup returns CDR1 SGHKS and CDR2 YYEKEE (reference sequence). V lost 4 bases, J lost 4 bases, and 9 bases stayed unmatched. There are 18 residues in the CDR3. CDR3 amino acids: CASSLRLAGGLGTGELFF. The DNA of the CDR3 is TGTGCCAGCAGCCTCCGACTAGCGGGGGGGCTGGGCACCGGGGAGCTGTTTTTT.

This clonotype was recorded at least ten times. The chain combines TRBV18 with TRBJ2-5, with TRBD1 as a possible D gene (6 bases). This CDR3 has 15 residues. CDR1 and CDR2 from the germline V gene are KGHSH and LQKENI. The germline V and J ends were trimmed by 3 bases and 4 bases, with 15 bases remaining between them. CDR3 DNA: TGTGCCAGCTCACCCAACAGGGTGGTTGGAGAGACCCAGTACTTC. Translation gives CASSPNRVVGETQYF.

This clonotype was recorded a few times. A much larger clone sits a single nucleotide away, making a read error possible. J is TRBJ2-1 and V is TRBV20-1; D ambiguous. This CDR3 comprises 11 residues. Trimming pared 1 base from V and 13 bases from J, leaving 11 bases between. CDR1 and CDR2 from the germline V gene are DFQATT and SNEGSKA (reference sequence). CDR3 loop: CSARVQETQFF. The DNA of the CDR3 is TGCAGTGCTAGAGTACAAGAGACCCAGTTCTTC.

About this clonotype itself: It may be a read error: a sequence one base away is much more abundant. This chain connects TRBV5-1 to TRBJ1-5, with D unclear. Germline CDR1 SGHRS, CDR2 YFSETQ. The length of the CDR3 is 13 residues. Trimming left V 2 bases short and J 5 bases short, with 8 bases between. The CDR3 DNA reads as TGCGCCAGCAGCTTTGACATGGATCAGCCCCAGCATTTT. Translation: CASSFDMDQPQHF.